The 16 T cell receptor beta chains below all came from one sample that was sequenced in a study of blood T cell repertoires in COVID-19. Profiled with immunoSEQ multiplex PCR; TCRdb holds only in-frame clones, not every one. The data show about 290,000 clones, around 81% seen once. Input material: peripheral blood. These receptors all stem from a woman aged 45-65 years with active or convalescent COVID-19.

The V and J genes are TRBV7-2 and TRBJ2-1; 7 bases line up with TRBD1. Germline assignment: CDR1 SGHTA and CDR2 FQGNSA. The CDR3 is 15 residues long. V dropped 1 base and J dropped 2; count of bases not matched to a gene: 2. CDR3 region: CASSLGTGTYNEQFF. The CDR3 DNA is TGTGCCAGCAGCTTAGGGACAGGTACCTACAATGAGCAGTTCTTC.

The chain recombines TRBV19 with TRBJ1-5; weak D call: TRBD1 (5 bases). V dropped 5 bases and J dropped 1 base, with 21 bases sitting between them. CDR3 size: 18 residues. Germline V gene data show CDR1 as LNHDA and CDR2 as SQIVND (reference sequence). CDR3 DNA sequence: TGTGCCAGTAGTCCTTCCCGATCCGGGGGTGTAAGCAATCAGCCCCAGCATTTT. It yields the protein CASSPSRSGGVSNQPQHF.

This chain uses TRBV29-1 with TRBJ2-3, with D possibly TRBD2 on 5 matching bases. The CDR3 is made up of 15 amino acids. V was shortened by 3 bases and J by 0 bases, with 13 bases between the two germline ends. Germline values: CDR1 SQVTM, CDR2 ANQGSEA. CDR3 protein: CSVETDSTSTDTQYF. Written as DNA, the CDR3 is TGCAGCGTTGAGACGGACTCGACTAGCACAGATACGCAGTATTTT.

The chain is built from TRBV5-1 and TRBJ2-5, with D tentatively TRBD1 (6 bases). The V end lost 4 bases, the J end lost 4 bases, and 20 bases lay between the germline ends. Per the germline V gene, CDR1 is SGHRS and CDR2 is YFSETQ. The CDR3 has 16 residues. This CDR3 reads CASSHRDTFIGETQYF. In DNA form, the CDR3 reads TGCGCCAGCAGCCATCGGGACACTTTTATAGGAGAGACCCAGTACTTC.

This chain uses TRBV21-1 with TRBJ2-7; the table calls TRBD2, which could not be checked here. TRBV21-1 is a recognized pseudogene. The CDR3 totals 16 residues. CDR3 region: CASSSPSGFSPYEQYF. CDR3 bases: TGTGCCAGCAGCTCACCCTCGGGATTCTCCCCCTACGAGCAGTACTTC.

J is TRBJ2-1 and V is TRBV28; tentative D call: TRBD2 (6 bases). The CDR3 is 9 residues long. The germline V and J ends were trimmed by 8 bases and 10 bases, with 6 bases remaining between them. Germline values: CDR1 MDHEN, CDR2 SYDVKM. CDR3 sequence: CASGGEQFF. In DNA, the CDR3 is TGTGCCAGCGGAGGGGAGCAGTTCTTC. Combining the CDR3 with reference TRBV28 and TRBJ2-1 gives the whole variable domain DVKVTQSSRYLVKRTGEKVFLECVQDMDHENMFWYRQDPGLGLRLIYFSYDVKMKEKGDIPEGYSVSREKKERFSLILESASTNQTSMYLCASGGEQFFGPGTRLTVL.

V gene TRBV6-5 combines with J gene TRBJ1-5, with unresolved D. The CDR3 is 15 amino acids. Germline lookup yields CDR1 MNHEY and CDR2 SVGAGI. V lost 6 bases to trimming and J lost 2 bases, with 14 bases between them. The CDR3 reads CASRNGGGGNQPQHF. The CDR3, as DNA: TGTGCCAGCAGGAACGGAGGAGGAGGCAATCAGCCCCAGCATTTT.

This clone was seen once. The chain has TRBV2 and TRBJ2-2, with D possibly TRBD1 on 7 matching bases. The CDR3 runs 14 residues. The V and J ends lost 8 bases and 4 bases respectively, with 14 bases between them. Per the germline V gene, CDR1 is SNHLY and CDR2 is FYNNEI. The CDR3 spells CASAGGRFTGELFF. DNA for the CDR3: TGTGCCAGCGCAGGGGGGCGCTTCACCGGGGAGCTGTTTTTT.

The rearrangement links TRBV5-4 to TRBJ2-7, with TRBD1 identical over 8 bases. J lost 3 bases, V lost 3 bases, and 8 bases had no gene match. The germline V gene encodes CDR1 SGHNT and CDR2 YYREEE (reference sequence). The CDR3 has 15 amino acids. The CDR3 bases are TGTGCCAGCAGCTACTCGACAGGGGCTTACTACGAGCAGTACTTC. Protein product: CASSYSTGAYYEQYF.

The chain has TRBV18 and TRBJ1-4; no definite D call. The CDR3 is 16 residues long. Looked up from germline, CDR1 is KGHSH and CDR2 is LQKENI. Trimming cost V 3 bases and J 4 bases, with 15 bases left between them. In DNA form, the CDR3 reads TGTGCCAGCTCACCTACTTCGGGTCCTTATAATGAAAAACTGTTTTTT. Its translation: CASSPTSGPYNEKLFF.

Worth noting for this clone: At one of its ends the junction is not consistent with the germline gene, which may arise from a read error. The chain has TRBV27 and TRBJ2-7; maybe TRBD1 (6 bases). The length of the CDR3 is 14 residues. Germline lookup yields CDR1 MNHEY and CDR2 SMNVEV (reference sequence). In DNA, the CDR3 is TGTGCCAGCAGTCTATCGACAGGAACCTACGAGCAGTACTTC. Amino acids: CASSLSTGTYEQYF.

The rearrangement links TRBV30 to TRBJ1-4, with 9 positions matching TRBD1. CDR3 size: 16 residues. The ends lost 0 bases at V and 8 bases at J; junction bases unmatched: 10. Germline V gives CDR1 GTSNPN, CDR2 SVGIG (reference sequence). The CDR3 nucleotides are TGTGCCTGGAGTGTACACATAGGGACAGGGAACGAAAAACTGTTTTTT. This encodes CAWSVHIGTGNEKLFF.

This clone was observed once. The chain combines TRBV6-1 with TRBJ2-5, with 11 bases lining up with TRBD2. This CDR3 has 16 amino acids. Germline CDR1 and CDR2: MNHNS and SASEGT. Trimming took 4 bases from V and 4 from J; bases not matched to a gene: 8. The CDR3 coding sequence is TGTGCCAGCAGTGGGCTACTAGCGGGAGTCGGAGAGACCCAGTACTTC. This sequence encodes CASSGLLAGVGETQYF.

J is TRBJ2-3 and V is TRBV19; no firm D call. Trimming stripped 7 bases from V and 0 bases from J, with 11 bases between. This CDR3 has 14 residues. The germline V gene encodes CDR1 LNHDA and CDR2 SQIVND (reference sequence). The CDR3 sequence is CASMKVGSTDTQYF. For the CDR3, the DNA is TGTGCCAGTATGAAGGTCGGGAGCACAGATACGCAGTATTTT.

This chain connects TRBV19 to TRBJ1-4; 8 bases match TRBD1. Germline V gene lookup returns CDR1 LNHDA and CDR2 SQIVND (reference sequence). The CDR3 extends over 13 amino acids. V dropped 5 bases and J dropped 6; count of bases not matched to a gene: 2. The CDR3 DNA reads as TGTGCCAGTAGTTCGGGACAGGATGAAAAACTGTTTTTT. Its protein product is CASSSGQDEKLFF.

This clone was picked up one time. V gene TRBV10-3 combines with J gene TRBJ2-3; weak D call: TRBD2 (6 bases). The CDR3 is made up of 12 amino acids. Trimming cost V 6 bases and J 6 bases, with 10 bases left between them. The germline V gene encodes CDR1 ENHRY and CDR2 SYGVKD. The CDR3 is CAIRWAGDTQYF. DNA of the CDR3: TGTGCCATCAGATGGGCGGGGGATACGCAGTATTTT.